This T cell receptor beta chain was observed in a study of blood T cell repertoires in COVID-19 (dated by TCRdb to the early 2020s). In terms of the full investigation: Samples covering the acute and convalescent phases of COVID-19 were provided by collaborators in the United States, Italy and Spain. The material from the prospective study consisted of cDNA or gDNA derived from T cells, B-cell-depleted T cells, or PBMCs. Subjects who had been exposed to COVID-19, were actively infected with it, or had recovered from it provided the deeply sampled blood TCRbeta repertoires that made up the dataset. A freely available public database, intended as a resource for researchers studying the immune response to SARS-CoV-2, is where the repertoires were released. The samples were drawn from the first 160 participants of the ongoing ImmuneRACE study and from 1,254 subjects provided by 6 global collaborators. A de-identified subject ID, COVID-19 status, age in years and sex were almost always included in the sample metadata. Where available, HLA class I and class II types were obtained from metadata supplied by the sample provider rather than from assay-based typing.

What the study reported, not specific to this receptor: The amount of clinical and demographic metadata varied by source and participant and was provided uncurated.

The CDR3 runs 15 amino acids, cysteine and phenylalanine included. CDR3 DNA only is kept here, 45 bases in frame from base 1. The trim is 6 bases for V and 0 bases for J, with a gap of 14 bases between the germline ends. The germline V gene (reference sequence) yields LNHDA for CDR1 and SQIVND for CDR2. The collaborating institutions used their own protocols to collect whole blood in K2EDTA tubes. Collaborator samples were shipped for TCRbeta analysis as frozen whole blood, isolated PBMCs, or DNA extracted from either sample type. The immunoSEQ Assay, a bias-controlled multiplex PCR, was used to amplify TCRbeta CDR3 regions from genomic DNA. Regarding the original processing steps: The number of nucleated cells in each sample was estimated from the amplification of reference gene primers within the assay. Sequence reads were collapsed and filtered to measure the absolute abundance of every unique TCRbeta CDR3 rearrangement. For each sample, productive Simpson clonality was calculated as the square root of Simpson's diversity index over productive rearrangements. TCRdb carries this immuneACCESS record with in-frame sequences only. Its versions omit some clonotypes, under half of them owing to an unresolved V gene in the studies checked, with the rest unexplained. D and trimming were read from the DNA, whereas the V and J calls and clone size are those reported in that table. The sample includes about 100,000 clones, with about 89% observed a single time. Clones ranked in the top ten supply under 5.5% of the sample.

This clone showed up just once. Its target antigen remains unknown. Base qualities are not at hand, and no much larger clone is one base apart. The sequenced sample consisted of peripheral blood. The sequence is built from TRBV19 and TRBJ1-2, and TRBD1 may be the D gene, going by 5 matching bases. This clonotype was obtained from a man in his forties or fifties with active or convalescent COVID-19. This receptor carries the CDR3 CASSPGHAPNYGYTF. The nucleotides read TGTGCCAGTAGCCCCGGACACGCACCTAACTATGGCTACACCTTC.